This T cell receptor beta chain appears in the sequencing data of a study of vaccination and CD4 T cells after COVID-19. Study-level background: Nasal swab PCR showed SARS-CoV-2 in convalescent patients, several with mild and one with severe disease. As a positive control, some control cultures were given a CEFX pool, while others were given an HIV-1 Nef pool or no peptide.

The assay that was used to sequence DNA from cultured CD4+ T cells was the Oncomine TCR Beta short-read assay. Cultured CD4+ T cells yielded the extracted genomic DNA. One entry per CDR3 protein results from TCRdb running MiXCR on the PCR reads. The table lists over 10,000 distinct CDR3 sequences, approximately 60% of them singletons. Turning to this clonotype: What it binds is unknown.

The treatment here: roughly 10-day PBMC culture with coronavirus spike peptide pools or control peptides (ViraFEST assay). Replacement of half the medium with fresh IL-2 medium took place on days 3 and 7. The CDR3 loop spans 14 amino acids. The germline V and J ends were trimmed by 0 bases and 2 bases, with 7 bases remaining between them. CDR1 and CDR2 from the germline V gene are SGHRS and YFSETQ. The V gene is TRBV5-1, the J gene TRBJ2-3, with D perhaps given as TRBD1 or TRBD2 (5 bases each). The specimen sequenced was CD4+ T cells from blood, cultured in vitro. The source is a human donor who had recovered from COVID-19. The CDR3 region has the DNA TGCGCCAGCAGCTTGGCGGGACCCACAGATACGCAGTATTTT. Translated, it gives CASSLAGPTDTQYF.